This T cell receptor (beta chain) appears in the sequencing data of a study of blood T cell repertoires in COVID-19. Study-wide background: Collection of acute and convalescent COVID-19 samples took place in the United States, Italy and Spain. PBMCs, B-cell-depleted T cells, or T cells were the source of the cDNA or gDNA that made up the material.

Per the authors' pipeline: Amplified reference gene primers provided the basis for estimating nucleated cell counts. The repertoire was sequenced with immunoSEQ multiplex PCR; TCRdb's copy has only in-frame clones and lacks some. Clonal size and the V and J genes are those of that table, whereas D and trimming came from the DNA. Here the sample spans around 60,000 clones, 75% to 85% being singletons. V lost 6 bases and J lost 4; bases outside the gene matches: 7. This CDR3 region has 14 residues. CDR1 is WNHNN, CDR2 SYGVQD, per germline (reference sequence). The chain uses TRBV10-1 and TRBJ2-3, with 7 bases that match TRBD1. The specimen was peripheral blood. The sequence derives from a man older than 75 with acute or convalescent COVID-19. CDR3 in DNA: TGCGCCAGCAGCCTCACAGGGGTCGCAGATACGCAGTATTTT. Its translation is CASSLTGVADTQYF.